The sequence of this T cell receptor beta chain was determined in a study of cytomegalovirus exposure and HLA in healthy donors. Study as a whole: Around 85 million unique TCRs from HLA-typed donors were held in an early data release. Study-wide results and caveats: In a later analysis, donors in an Asian-associated ancestry cluster reportedly had fewer N-insertions in productive TCRs than the cohort mean. The authors judged a highly shared variant cluster likely a sequencing artifact.

To note about this clone: Its specificity is unknown.

Germline V gene data show CDR1 as SQVTM and CDR2 as ANQGSEA. Between the trimmed V and J ends, which lost 2 bases and 0 bases, there was a span of 11 bases. The CDR3 runs to 15 residues. Donors consisted of healthy bone marrow donors. PCR used 60 Vbeta primers and 13 Jbeta primers. Sequenced by immunoSEQ multiplex PCR; TCRdb stores in-frame clones only, minus some. The data hold a few hundred thousand clones, with roughly 86% observed a single time. This clonotype was obtained from a woman aged 40 to 50 in good health and CMV-seropositive. The sequencing input was PBMCs. The chain links TRBV29-1 to TRBJ1-3, with D perhaps TRBD1 (6 bases). The CDR3 sequence: CSVEPQGPSGNTIYF. The DNA of the CDR3 is TGCAGCGTTGAACCACAGGGCCCCTCTGGAAACACCATATATTTT.